This T cell receptor (beta chain) appears in the sequencing data of a study of cytomegalovirus exposure and HLA in healthy donors. Study results and limitations: Most of the CMV-associated TCR beta chains (in a later analysis) appeared to be HLA-restricted.

The germline V gene has CDR1 DFQATT and CDR2 SNEGSKA (reference sequence). Trimming shortened V by 7 bases and J by 10 bases, and 5 bases separated the two germline ends. CDR3 length: 8 residues. Turning to this clone: What it binds is unknown.

The PCR was carried out with 60 Vbeta primers and 13 Jbeta primers. Only in-frame clones appear in the TCRdb table, and some are missing; sequencing was by immunoSEQ multiplex PCR. The table shows approximately 160,000 clones, with 75% to 90% occurring only once. The sample taken for sequencing was PBMCs. This chain connects TRBV20-1 to TRBJ2-1; D unresolved. The receptor was derived from a woman in her late teens or twenties in good health and CMV-seronegative. This CDR3 reads CSVREQFF. In DNA, the CDR3 is TGCAGTGTCCGGGAGCAGTTCTTC.